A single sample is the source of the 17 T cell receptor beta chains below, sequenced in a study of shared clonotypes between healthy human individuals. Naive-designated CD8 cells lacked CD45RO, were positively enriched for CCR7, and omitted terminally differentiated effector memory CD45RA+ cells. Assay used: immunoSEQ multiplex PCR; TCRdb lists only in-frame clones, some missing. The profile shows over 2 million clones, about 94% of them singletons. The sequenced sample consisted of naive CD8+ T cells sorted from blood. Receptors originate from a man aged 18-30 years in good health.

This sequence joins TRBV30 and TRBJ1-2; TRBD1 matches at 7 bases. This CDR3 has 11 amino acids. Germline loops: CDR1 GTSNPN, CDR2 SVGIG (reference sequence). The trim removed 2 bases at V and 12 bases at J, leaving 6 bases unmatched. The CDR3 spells CAWSFTGVHTF. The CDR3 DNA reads TGTGCCTGGAGTTTCACAGGGGTGCACACCTTC. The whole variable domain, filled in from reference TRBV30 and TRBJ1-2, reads SQTIHQWPATLVQPVGSPLSLECTVEGTSNPNLYWYRQAAGRGLQLLFYSVGIGQISSEVPQNLSASRPQDRQFILSSKKLLLSDSGFYLCAWSFTGVHTFGSGTRLTVV.

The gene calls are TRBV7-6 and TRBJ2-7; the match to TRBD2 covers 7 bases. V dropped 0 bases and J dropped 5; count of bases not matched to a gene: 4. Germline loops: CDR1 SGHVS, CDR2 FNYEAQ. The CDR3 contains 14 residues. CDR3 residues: CASSLAGGRDEQYF. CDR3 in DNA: TGTGCCAGCAGCTTAGCGGGAGGGCGGGACGAGCAGTACTTC.

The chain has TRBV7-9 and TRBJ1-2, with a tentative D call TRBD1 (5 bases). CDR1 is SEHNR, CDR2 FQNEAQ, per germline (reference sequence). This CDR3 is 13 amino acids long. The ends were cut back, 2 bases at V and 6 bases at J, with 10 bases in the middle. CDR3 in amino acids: CASSLFQGDGYTF. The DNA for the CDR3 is TGTGCCAGCAGCTTATTCCAGGGTGATGGCTACACCTTC.

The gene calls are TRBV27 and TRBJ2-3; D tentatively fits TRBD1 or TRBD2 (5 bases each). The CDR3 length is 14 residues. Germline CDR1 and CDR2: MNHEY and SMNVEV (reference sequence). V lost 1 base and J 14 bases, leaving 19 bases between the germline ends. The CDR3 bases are TGTGCCAGCAGTTTATATGGGGGAGAGACTAAGTGGTATTTT. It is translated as CASSLYGGETKWYF.

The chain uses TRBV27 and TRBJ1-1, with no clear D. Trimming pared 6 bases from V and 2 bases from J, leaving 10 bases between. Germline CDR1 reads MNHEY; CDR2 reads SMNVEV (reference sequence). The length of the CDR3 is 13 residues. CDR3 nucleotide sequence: TGTGCCAGCAGACCGACGGTAAACACTGAAGCTTTCTTT. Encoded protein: CASRPTVNTEAFF.

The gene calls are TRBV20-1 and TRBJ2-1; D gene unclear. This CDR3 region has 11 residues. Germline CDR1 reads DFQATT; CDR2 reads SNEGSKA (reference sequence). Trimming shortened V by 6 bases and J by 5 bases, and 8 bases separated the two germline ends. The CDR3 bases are TGCAGTGCCATTGTAGACAATGAGCAGTTCTTC. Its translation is CSAIVDNEQFF.

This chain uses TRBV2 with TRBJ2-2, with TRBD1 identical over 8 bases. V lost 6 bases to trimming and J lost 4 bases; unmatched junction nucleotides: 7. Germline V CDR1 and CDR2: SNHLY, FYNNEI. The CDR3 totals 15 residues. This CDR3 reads CASSHRTGPTGELFF. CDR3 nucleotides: TGTGCCAGCAGCCACAGGACAGGGCCCACCGGGGAGCTGTTTTTT.

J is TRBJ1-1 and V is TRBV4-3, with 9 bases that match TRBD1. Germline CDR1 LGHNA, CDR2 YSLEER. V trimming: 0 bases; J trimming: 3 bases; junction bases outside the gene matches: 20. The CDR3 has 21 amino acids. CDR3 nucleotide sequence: TGCGCCAGCAGCCAAGACCGGGACAGGGCAGGAATGGGTTCGGCGGACACTGAAGCTTTCTTT. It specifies CASSQDRDRAGMGSADTEAFF.

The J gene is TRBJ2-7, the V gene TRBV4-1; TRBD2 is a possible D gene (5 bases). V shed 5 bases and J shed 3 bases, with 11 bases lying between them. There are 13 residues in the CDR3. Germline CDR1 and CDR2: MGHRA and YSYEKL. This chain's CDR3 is CASSGLDGYEQYF. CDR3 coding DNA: TGCGCCAGCAGCGGACTTGATGGCTACGAGCAGTACTTC.

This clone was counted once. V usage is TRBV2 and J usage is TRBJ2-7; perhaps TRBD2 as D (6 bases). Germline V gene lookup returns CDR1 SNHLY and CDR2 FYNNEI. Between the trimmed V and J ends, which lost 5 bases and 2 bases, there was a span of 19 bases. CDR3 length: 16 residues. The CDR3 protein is CASSTSWDWETYEQYF. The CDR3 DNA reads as TGTGCCAGCAGTACATCCTGGGACTGGGAGACCTACGAGCAGTACTTC. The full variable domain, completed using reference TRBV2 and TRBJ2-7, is EPEVTQTPSHQVTQMGQEVILRCVPISNHLYFYWYRQILGQKVEFLVSFYNNEISEKSEIFDDQFSVERPDGSNFTLKIRSTKLEDSAMYFCASSTSWDWETYEQYFGPGTRLTVT.

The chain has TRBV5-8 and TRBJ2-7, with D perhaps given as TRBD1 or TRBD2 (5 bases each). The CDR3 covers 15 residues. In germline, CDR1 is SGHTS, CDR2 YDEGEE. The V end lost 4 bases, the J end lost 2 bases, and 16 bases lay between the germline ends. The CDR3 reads CASSQWGSSAYEQYF. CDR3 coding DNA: TGTGCCAGCAGCCAGTGGGGGAGTTCGGCCTACGAGCAGTACTTC.

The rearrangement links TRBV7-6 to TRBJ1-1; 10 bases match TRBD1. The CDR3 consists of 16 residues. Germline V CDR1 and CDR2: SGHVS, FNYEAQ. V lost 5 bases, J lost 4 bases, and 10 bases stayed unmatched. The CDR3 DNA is TGTGCCAGCAGCCCGCGGACAGGGGGGGGTAGCACTGAAGCTTTCTTT. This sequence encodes CASSPRTGGGSTEAFF.

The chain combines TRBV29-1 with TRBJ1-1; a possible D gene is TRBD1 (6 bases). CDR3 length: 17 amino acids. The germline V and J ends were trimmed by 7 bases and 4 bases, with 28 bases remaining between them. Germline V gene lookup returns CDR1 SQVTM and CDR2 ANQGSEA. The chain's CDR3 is CSARPGRGLLRGTEAFF. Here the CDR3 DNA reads TGCAGCGCCCGGCCGGGCAGGGGCCTTTTGAGGGGCACTGAAGCTTTCTTT.

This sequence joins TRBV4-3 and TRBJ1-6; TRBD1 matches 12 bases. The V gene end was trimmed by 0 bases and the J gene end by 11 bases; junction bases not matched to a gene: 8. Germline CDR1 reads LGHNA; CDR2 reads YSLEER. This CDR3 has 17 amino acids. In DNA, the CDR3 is TGCGCCAGCAGCCAAGACTTTGGGACAGGGGGCGTTGCACCCCTCCACTTT. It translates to CASSQDFGTGGVAPLHF.

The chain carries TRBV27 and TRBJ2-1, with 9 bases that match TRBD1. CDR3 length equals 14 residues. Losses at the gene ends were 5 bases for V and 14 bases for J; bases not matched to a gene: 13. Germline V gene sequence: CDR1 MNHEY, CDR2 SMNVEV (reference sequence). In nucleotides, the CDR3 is TGTGCCAGCAGTCCGGGGACAGGGTTGGGGATCAAGTTCTTC. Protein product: CASSPGTGLGIKFF.

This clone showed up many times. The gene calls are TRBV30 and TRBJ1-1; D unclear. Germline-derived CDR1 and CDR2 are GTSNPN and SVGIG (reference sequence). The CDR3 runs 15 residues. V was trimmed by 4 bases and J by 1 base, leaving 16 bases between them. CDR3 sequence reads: CAWILRSASNTEAFF. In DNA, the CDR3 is TGTGCCTGGATTCTAAGGTCGGCCTCGAACACTGAAGCTTTCTTT.

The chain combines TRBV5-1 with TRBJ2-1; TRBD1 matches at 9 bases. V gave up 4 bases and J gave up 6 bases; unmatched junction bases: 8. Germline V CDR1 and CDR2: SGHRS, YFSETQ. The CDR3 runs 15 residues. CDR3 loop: CASSPLTGGINEQFF. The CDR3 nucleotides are TGCGCCAGCAGCCCCCTGACAGGGGGAATCAATGAGCAGTTCTTC.